Shown below are 2 T cell receptor beta chains from a single sample sequenced in a study of cytomegalovirus exposure and HLA in healthy donors (dated by TCRdb to the late 2010s). Library prep was done by the immunoSEQ multiplex PCR assay. For the multiplex PCR, a mixture combining 60 forward primers for TCR Vbeta segments and 13 reverse primers for TCR Jbeta segments was used. Not all clones reach the TCRdb copy of this immuneACCESS table, which keeps in-frame sequences only. Checked studies attribute under half of the gap to unresolved V genes and leave the rest unexplained. This sample lists some 160,000 clones; roughly 80% were detected once. The ten biggest clones cover roughly 2% of the sample. The material sequenced was PBMCs. Receptors were obtained from a man over 45 in good health and CMV-seropositive.

The V and J genes are TRBV11-2 and TRBJ1-1; 7 bases line up with TRBD1. The CDR3 has 15 residues. Trimming cost V 0 bases and J 6 bases; bases outside gene matches: 7. From germline, CDR1 is SGHAT and CDR2 FQNNGV. In nucleotides, the CDR3 is TGTGCCAGCAGCTTAGAGTCAGGGGGGTTTTCTGAAGCTTTCTTT. Amino acid sequence: CASSLESGGFSEAFF.

The chain employs TRBV30 and TRBJ2-7; tentative D call: TRBD2 (6 bases). V lost 0 bases to trimming and J lost 0 bases, with 15 bases between them. Germline lookup yields CDR1 GTSNPN and CDR2 SVGIG (reference sequence). The CDR3 spans 16 residues. The CDR3 DNA reads TGTGCCTGGAGTGTCAAGGGACGGGGGAGCTCCTACGAGCAGTACTTC. Protein sequence: CAWSVKGRGSSYEQYF.